Each of the 17 T cell receptor beta chains below was sequenced from the same sample in a study of blood T cell repertoires in COVID-19. The repertoire was sequenced with immunoSEQ multiplex PCR; TCRdb's copy has only in-frame clones and lacks some. Counted here are 250,000 to 300,000 clones, roughly nine tenths occurring once; the ten biggest clones make up 9.5% to 15%. Material: peripheral blood. The receptors originated from a woman aged 25-40 years with COVID-19, enrolled during active disease.

Regarding this clone: An end of the junction differs from the germline gene, which may be a read error. The chain joins TRBV5-6 to TRBJ2-3, with TRBD2 matching over 10 bases. Germline values: CDR1 SGHDT, CDR2 YYEEEE. This CDR3 spans 13 amino acids. The CDR3 sequence is CASSLGVRVTSGF. The CDR3 nucleotides read TGTGCCAGCAGCTTGGGGGTCAGGGTGACTAGCGGGTTT.

V gene TRBV29-1 combines with J gene TRBJ2-5; D unresolved. Trimming cost V 6 bases and J 0 bases, with 8 bases left between them. Germline V gene sequence: CDR1 SQVTM, CDR2 ANQGSEA. This CDR3 comprises 12 residues. CDR3 DNA sequence: TGCAGCGTGGCCAGAAACCAAGAGACCCAGTACTTC. Amino acid sequence: CSVARNQETQYF.

This chain uses TRBV19 with TRBJ1-4, with TRBD1 matching over 11 bases. Germline loops: CDR1 LNHDA, CDR2 SQIVND (reference sequence). The V gene end was trimmed by 7 bases and the J gene end by 8 bases; junction bases not matched to a gene: 18. This CDR3 region has 18 residues. The CDR3 DNA is TGTGCCAGTAACCGCGAACCGGACAGGGGGCCATTAGGGGAAAAACTGTTTTTT. Amino acid sequence: CASNREPDRGPLGEKLFF.

This clone has a single count. The V gene is TRBV5-8, the J gene TRBJ2-3; possible D gene TRBD2, 6 bases. Germline CDR1 and CDR2: SGHTS and YDEGEE. CDR3 length: 15 residues. V was cut by 3 bases and J by 6 bases, with 17 bases left in between. For the CDR3, the DNA is TGTGCCAGCAGCTCAAGGACCAAGGGAGGTGATACGCAGTATTTT. Its translation is CASSSRTKGGDTQYF. The variable domain in full, completed from reference TRBV5-8 and TRBJ2-3, reads EAGVTQSPTHLIKTRGQQATLRCSPISGHTSVYWYQQALGLGLQFLLWYDEGEERNRGNFPPRFSGRQFPNYSSELNVNALELEDSALYLCASSSRTKGGDTQYFGPGTRLTVL.

The chain couples TRBV7-9 to TRBJ2-1, with 8 bases aligning to TRBD1. Unmatched junction bases numbered 3, after V lost 5 bases and J lost 0 bases. The CDR3 has 15 amino acids. Germline CDR1 reads SEHNR; CDR2 reads FQNEAQ (reference sequence). The CDR3 region is CASSLGTGSYNEQFF. The CDR3 DNA is TGTGCCAGCAGCCTCGGGACAGGCTCCTACAATGAGCAGTTCTTC.

This clone was found once. This chain joins TRBV5-1 and TRBJ2-1; 8 positions agree with TRBD1. This CDR3 is built from 14 residues. From germline, CDR1 is SGHRS and CDR2 YFSETQ. J gave up 0 bases and V 9 bases, and 5 bases lay outside the gene matches. The CDR3 DNA is TGCGCCACCCATACAGGGGGCTCCTACAATGAGCAGTTCTTC. It specifies CATHTGGSYNEQFF.

The chain combines TRBV18 with TRBJ1-1; no clear D gene. V lost 2 bases, J lost 2 bases, and 12 bases lay in between. Germline loops: CDR1 KGHSH, CDR2 LQKENI. This CDR3 is built from 15 residues. The CDR3 is CASSPGPGGNTEAFF. CDR3 DNA: TGTGCCAGCTCACCAGGACCCGGAGGAAACACTGAAGCTTTCTTT.

The V call is TRBV7-9, the J call TRBJ1-5; TRBD1 is a possible D gene (6 bases). V gave up 4 bases and J gave up 1 base, with 17 bases separating them. The CDR3 is made up of 17 amino acids. Germline V gene sequence: CDR1 SEHNR, CDR2 FQNEAQ (reference sequence). Here the CDR3 reads CASSSQGVERSNQPQHF. The CDR3, as DNA: TGTGCCAGCAGCTCACAGGGAGTAGAGCGCAGCAATCAGCCCCAGCATTTT. Supplemented by reference TRBV7-9 and TRBJ1-5, the full variable domain reads DTGVSQNPRHKITKRGQNVTFRCDPISEHNRLYWYRQTLGQGPEFLTYFQNEAQLEKSRLLSDRFSAERPKGSFSTLEIQRTEQGDSAMYLCASSSQGVERSNQPQHFGDGTRLSIL.

CDR3 sequence: CASSLLPGRGEKLFF. In DNA, the CDR3 is TGTGCCAGCAGTTTACTTCCGGGTAGGGGGGAAAAACTGTTTTTT. V usage is TRBV27 and J usage is TRBJ1-4, with a possible D match to TRBD1 (6 bases). With 2 bases removed from V and 8 bases from J, the gap between germline ends came to 15 bases. The germline CDR1 and CDR2 sequences are MNHEY and SMNVEV (reference sequence). CDR3 length: 15 amino acids.

The genes are TRBV12-3 or TRBV12-4 and TRBJ2-5; a possible D gene is TRBD2 (6 bases). The CDR3 totals 13 residues. V lost 6 bases and J 2 bases, leaving 10 bases between the germline ends. CDR3 DNA: TGTGCCAGCAGGGGGACTGGGCAAGAGACCCAGTACTTC. Encoded protein: CASRGTGQETQYF.

The chain employs TRBV12-3 or TRBV12-4 and TRBJ2-7; D remains ambiguous. CDR3 length equals 13 residues. Trimming removed 3 bases from V and 3 bases from J, with 9 bases in between. The chain's CDR3 is CASSFSPGYEQYF. For the CDR3, the DNA is TGTGCCAGCAGTTTTTCTCCAGGCTACGAGCAGTACTTC.

DNA for the CDR3: TGCGCCAGCAATACCCGGGGAGGCGGCTACACCTTC. Its protein product is CASNTRGGGYTF. The gene calls are TRBV10-2 and TRBJ1-2; no clear D gene. The CDR3 totals 12 residues. The germline gives CDR1 WSHSY, CDR2 SAAADI. Trimming took 7 bases from V and 8 from J, leaving 14 bases between them.

V usage is TRBV5-1 and J usage is TRBJ1-5; D not resolved. With 0 bases removed from V and 2 bases from J, the gap between germline ends came to 9 bases. The CDR3 is made up of 15 amino acids. Germline CDR1 reads SGHRS; CDR2 reads YFSETQ. Written as DNA, the CDR3 is TGCGCCAGCAGCTTGGGGTACGGGGGCAATCAGCCCCAGCATTTT. Its protein is CASSLGYGGNQPQHF.

This clone has just one count. The gene calls are TRBV6-5 and TRBJ2-2; 7 bases are a match to TRBD1. CDR1 is MNHEY, CDR2 SVGAGI, per germline. J lost 6 bases, V lost 5 bases, and 3 bases had no gene match. The CDR3 consists of 13 residues. The CDR3 region has the DNA TGTGCCAGCAGTCAGGGGACAGCCGGGGAGCTGTTTTTT. Encoded protein: CASSQGTAGELFF.

The count of this clone is one. V is TRBV4-1 and J is TRBJ1-3; maybe TRBD1 (5 bases). V was cut by 0 bases and J by 2 bases, with 8 bases left in between. Germline V gives CDR1 MGHRA, CDR2 YSYEKL. This CDR3 has 15 residues. CDR3 in amino acids: CASSQDSGTGNTIYF. CDR3 bases: TGCGCCAGCAGCCAAGATTCAGGGACTGGAAACACCATATATTTT.

V usage is TRBV6-9 and J usage is TRBJ1-2; D unresolved. Trimming left V 9 bases short and J 4 bases short, with 15 bases between. From germline, CDR1 is MNHGY and CDR2 SVAAGI. The CDR3 extends over 13 amino acids. Written as DNA, the CDR3 is TGTGCCAGTCCCAACGCGGCAGTCTATGGCTACACCTTC. Protein sequence: CASPNAAVYGYTF.

The V gene is TRBV3-1 (or the pseudogene TRBV3-2), the J gene TRBJ1-2; D gene uncertain. This CDR3 region has 15 residues. V lost 4 bases and J lost 2, with 14 bases in between. The germline CDR1 and CDR2 sequences are LGHDT and YNNKEL (reference sequence). The CDR3 region is CASSPYRQTNYGYTF. As DNA, the CDR3 is TGTGCCAGCAGCCCCTATAGGCAGACAAACTATGGCTACACCTTC.